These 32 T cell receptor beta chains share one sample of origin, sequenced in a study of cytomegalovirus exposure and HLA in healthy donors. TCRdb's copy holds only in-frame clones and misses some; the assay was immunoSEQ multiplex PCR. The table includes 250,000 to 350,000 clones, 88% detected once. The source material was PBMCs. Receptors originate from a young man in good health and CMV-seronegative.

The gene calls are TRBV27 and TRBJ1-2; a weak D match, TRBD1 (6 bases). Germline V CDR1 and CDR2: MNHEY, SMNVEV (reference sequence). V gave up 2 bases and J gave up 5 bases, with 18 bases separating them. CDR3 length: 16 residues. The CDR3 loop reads CASSLAPAQGQYGYTF. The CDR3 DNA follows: TGTGCCAGCAGTTTAGCCCCGGCGCAGGGGCAGTATGGCTACACCTTC.

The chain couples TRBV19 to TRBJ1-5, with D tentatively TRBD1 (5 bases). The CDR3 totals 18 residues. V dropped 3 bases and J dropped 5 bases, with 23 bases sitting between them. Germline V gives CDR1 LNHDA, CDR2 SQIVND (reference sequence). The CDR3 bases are TGTGCCAGTAGTATCTTTCGGTTCAGGGAAGGATCTCATCAGCCCCAGCATTTT. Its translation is CASSIFRFREGSHQPQHF. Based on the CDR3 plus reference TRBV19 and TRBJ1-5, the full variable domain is DGGITQSPKYLFRKEGQNVTLSCEQNLNHDAMYWYRQDPGQGLRLIYYSQIVNDFQKGDIAEGYSVSREKKESFPLTVTSAQKNPTAFYLCASSIFRFREGSHQPQHFGDGTRLSIL.

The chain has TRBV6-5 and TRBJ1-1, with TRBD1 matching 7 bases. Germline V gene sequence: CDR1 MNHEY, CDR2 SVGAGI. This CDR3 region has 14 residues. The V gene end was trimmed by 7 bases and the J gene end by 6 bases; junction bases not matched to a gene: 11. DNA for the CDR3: TGTGCCAGCATCCCTCCGACAGGGAGCGCTGAAGCTTTCTTT. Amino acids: CASIPPTGSAEAFF.

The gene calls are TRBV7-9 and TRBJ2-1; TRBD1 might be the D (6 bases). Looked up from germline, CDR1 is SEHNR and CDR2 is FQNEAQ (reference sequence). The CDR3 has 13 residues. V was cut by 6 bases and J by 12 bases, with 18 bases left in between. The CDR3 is CASSYGTPQPQFF. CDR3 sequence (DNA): TGTGCCAGCAGTTATGGGACACCACAACCGCAGTTCTTC.

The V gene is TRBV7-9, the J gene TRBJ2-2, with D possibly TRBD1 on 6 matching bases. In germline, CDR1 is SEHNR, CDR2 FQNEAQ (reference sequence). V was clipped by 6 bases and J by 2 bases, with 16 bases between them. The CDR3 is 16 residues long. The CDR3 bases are TGTGCCAGCAGGAAAGAGGGACATCGAAACACCGGGGAGCTGTTTTTT. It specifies CASRKEGHRNTGELFF.

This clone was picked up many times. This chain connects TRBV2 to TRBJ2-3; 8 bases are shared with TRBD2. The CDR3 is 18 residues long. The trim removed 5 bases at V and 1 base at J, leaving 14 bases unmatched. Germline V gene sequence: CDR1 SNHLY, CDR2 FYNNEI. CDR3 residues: CASSPNRRGGMGTDTQYF. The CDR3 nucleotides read TGTGCCAGCAGTCCCAATCGCCGGGGGGGGATGGGCACAGATACGCAGTATTTT.

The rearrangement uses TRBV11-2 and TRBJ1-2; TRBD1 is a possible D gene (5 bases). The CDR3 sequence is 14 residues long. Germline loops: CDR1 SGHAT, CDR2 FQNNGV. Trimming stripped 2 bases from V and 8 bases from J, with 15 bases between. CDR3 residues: CASSLTSLRTGYTF. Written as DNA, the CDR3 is TGTGCCAGCAGCTTAACCTCGCTGCGGACAGGCTACACCTTC. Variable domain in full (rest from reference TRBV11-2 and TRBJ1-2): EAGVAQSPRYKIIEKRQSVAFWCNPISGHATLYWYQQILGQGPKLLIQFQNNGVVDDSQLPKDRFSAERLKGVDSTLKIQPAKLEDSAVYLCASSLTSLRTGYTFGSGTRLTVV.

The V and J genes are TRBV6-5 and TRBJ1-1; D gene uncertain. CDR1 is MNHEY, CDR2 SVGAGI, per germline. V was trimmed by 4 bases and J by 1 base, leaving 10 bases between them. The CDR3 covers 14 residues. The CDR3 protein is CASSFSLRNTEAFF. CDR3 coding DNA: TGTGCCAGCAGTTTTTCCCTCAGGAACACTGAAGCTTTCTTT.

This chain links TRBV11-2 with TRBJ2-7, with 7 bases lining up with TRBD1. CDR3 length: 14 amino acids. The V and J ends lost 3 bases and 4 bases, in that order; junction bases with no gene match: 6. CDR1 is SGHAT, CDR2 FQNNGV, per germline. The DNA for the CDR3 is TGTGCCAGCAGCTTCGGGACAGAGAAGTACGAGCAGTACTTC. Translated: CASSFGTEKYEQYF. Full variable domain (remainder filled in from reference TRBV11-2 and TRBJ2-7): EAGVAQSPRYKIIEKRQSVAFWCNPISGHATLYWYQQILGQGPKLLIQFQNNGVVDDSQLPKDRFSAERLKGVDSTLKIQPAKLEDSAVYLCASSFGTEKYEQYFGPGTRLTVT.

CDR3 protein: CASSEPGEGGNTIYF. DNA for the CDR3: TGTGCCAGCAGCGAACCAGGGGAGGGTGGAAACACCATATATTTT. The chain uses TRBV5-6 and TRBJ1-3; D perhaps matches TRBD1 (6 bases). The germline gives CDR1 SGHDT, CDR2 YYEEEE. V was pared by 4 bases and J by 3 bases, with 14 bases between. CDR3 length: 15 residues.

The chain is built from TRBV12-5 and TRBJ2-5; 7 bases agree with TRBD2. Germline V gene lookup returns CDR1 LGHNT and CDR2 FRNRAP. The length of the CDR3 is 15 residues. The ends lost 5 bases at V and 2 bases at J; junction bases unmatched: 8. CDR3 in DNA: TGTGCTAGTGGTGGATTAGCGGGCCTTCAAGAGACCCAGTACTTC. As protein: CASGGLAGLQETQYF.

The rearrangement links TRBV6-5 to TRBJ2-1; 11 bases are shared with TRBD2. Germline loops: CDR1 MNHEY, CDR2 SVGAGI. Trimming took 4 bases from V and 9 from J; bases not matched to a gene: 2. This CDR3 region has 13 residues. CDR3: CASSLTSGAEQFF. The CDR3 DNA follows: TGTGCCAGCAGTTTGACTAGCGGGGCTGAGCAGTTCTTC.

The CDR3 loop is CASSHRQVTNTEAFF. CDR3 nucleotide sequence: TGCGCCAGCAGCCATCGACAGGTTACGAACACTGAAGCTTTCTTT. The rearrangement links TRBV4-1 to TRBJ1-1, with D maybe TRBD1 (6 bases). V gave up 3 bases and J gave up 1 base, with 12 bases separating them. Germline assignment: CDR1 MGHRA and CDR2 YSYEKL. The CDR3 totals 15 residues.

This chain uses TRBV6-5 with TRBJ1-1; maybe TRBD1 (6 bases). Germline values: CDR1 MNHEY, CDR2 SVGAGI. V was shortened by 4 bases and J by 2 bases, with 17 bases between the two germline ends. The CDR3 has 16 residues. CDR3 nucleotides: TGTGCCAGCAGTTCCGGTCTCGGCAGGGGAAACACTGAAGCTTTCTTT. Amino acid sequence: CASSSGLGRGNTEAFF.

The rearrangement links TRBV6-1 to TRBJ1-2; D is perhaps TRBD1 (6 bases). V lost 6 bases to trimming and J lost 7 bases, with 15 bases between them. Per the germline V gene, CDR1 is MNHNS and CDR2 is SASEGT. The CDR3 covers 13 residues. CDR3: CASRETGRGGYTF. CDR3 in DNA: TGTGCCAGCAGGGAAACAGGGAGGGGTGGCTACACCTTC.

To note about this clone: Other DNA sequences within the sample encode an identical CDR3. Here the CDR3 reads CASRQGNQPQHF. The CDR3 DNA sequence: TGTGCCAGTAGACAGGGCAATCAGCCCCAGCATTTT. This chain links TRBV19 with TRBJ1-5; TRBD1 is a possible D gene (5 bases). Germline CDR1 reads LNHDA; CDR2 reads SQIVND (reference sequence). V dropped 6 bases and J dropped 2 bases, with 5 bases sitting between them. The CDR3 contains 12 residues.

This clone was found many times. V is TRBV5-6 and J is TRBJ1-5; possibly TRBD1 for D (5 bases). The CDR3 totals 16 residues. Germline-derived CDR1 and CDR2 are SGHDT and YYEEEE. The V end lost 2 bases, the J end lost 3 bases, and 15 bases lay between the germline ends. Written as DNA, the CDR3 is TGTGCCAGCAGCTTTGGTAGGGGAAGGTTCAATCAGCCCCAGCATTTT. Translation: CASSFGRGRFNQPQHF. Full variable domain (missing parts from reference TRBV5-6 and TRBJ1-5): DAGVTQSPTHLIKTRGQQVTLRCSPKSGHDTVSWYQQALGQGPQFIFQYYEEEERQRGNFPDRFSGHQFPNYSSELNVNALLLGDSALYLCASSFGRGRFNQPQHFGDGTRLSIL.

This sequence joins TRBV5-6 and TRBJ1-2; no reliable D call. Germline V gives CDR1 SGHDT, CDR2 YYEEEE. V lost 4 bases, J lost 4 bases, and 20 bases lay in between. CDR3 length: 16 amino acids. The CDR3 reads CASSPKGGLSSYGYTF. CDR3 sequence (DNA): TGTGCCAGCAGCCCCAAAGGCGGGTTGTCTAGCTATGGCTACACCTTC.

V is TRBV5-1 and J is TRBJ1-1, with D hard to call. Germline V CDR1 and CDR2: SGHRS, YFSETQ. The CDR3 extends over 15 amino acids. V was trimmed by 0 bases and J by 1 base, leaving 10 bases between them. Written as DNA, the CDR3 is TGCGCCAGCAGCTTGGCCGGGGTGGAGAACACTGAAGCTTTCTTT. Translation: CASSLAGVENTEAFF.

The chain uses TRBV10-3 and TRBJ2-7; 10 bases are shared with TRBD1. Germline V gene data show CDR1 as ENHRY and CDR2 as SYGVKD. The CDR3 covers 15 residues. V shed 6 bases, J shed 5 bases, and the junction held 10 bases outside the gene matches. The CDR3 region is CAIRGGTGDRNEQYF. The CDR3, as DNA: TGTGCCATCAGGGGGGGGACAGGGGATAGAAACGAGCAGTACTTC.

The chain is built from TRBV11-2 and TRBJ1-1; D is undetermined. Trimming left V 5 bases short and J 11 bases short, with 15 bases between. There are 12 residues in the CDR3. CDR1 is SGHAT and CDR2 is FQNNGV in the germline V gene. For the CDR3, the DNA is TGTGCCAGCAGCCTTTATAACAATGGTGCTTTCTTT. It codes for CASSLYNNGAFF.

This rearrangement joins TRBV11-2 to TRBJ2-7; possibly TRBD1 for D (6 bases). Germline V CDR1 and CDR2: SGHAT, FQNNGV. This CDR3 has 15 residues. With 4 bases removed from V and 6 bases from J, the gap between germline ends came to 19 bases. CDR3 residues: CASSSGDTQGGEQYF. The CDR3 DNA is TGTGCCAGCAGCTCTGGGGACACGCAAGGAGGCGAGCAGTACTTC.

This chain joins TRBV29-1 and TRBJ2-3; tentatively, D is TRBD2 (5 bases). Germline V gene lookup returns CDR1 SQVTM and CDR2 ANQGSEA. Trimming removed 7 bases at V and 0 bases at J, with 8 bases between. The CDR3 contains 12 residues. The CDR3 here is CSARTSTDTQYF. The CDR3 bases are TGCAGCGCTAGGACTAGCACAGATACGCAGTATTTT.

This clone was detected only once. The CDR3 loop is CASSFTGRVETQYF. For the CDR3, the DNA is TGTGCCAGCAGCTTCACAGGGCGGGTAGAGACCCAGTACTTC. This chain uses TRBV7-9 with TRBJ2-5, with D possibly matching TRBD1 (6 bases). V lost 3 bases, J lost 4 bases, and 12 bases lay in between. This CDR3 comprises 14 residues. Germline V gene lookup returns CDR1 SEHNR and CDR2 FQNEAQ (reference sequence).

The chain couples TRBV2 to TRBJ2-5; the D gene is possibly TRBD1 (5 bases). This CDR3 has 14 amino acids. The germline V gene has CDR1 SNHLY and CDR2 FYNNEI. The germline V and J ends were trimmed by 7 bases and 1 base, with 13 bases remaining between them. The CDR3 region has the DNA TGTGCCAGCATGAAGAGTACAGGCCAAGAGACCCAGTACTTC. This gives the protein CASMKSTGQETQYF.

The CDR3 region is CASSRGGASYEQYF. CDR3 sequence (DNA): TGTGCCAGCAGCCGCGGGGGGGCTTCCTACGAGCAGTACTTC. V usage is TRBV27 and J usage is TRBJ2-7, with 9 bases aligning to TRBD2. The CDR3 runs to 14 residues. V dropped 6 bases and J dropped 1; count of bases not matched to a gene: 4. Germline CDR1 and CDR2: MNHEY and SMNVEV (reference sequence).

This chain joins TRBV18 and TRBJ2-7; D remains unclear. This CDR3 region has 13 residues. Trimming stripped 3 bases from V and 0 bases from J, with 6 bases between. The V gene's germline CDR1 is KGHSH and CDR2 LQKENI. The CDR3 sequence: CASSPENSYEQYF. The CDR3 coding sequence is TGTGCCAGCTCACCCGAGAACTCCTACGAGCAGTACTTC.

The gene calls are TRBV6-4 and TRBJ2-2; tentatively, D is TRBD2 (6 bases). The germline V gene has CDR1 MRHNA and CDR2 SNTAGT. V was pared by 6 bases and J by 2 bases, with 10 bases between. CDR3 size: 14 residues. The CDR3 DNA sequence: TGTGCCAGCAGGGCGGGGCATAACACCGGGGAGCTGTTTTTT. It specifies CASRAGHNTGELFF.

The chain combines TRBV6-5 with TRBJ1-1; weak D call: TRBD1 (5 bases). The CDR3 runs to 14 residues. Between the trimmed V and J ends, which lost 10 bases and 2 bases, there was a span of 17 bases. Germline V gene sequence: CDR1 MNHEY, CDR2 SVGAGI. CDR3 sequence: CATMLWGGNTEAFF. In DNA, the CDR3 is TGTGCCACAATGCTCTGGGGCGGTAACACTGAAGCTTTCTTT.

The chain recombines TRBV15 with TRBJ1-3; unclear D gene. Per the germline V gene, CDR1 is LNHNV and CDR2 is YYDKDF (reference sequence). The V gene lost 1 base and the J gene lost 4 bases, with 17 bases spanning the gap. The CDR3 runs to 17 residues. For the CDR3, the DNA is TGTGCCACCAGCAGAGCCCTTGGGAGAAGTCGAGGAAACACCATATATTTT. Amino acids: CATSRALGRSRGNTIYF.

The CDR3 loop is CAWSEGDGQPQHF. The CDR3 nucleotides read TGTGCCTGGAGTGAAGGAGACGGACAGCCCCAGCATTTT. The rearrangement links TRBV30 to TRBJ1-5; D gene unclear. From germline, CDR1 is GTSNPN and CDR2 SVGIG (reference sequence). V was cut by 1 base and J by 7 bases, with 11 bases left in between. The CDR3 has 13 amino acids.

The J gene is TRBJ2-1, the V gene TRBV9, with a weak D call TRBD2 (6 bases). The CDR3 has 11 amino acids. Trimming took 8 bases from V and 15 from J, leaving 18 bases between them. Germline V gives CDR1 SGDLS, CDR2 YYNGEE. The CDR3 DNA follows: TGTGCCAGTTACGGTGGGGGGATTTTGTTCTTC. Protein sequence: CASYGGGILFF.